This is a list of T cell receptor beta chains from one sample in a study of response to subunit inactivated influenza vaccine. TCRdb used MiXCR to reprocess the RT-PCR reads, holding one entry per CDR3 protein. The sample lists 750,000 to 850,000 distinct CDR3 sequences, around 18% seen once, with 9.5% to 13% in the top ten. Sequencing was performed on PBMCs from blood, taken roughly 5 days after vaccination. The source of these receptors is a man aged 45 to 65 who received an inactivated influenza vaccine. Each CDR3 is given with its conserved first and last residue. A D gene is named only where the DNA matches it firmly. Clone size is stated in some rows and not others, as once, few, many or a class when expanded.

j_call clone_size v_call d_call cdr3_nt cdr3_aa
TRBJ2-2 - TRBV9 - TGTGCCAGCAGCGTAGAGATCTACGGGGAGCTGTTTTTT CASSVEIYGELFF
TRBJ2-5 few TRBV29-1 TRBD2 TGCAGCGTTGACAAGCGGGGGGTCCAAGAGACCCAGTACTTC CSVDKRGVQETQYF
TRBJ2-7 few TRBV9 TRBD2 TGTGCCAGCAGCGCAAGATTTGGGGGAGGGCCAGACGAGCAGTACTTC CASSARFGGGPDEQYF
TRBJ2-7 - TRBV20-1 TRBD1 TGCAGTGCTAGACCCCTGACAGGGTCCATCTACGAGCAGTACTTC CSARPLTGSIYEQYF
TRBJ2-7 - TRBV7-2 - TGTGCCAGCAGCACAGGTGGGGGGGAGCAGTACTTC CASSTGGGEQYF
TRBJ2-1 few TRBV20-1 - TGCAGTGCTATTCCGGGAGTATCCCACAATGAGCAGTTCTTC CSAIPGVSHNEQFF
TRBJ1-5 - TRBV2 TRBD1 TGTGCCAGCAGCCGGGACAGGGGGCCCAATCAGCCCCAGCATTTT CASSRDRGPNQPQHF
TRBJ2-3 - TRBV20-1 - TGCAGTGCTAGCGGTACACAGGGCGACACAGATACGCAGTATTTT CSASGTQGDTDTQYF
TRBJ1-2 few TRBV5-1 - TGCGCCAGCAGCTTGGAAAGGGAAGGCTACACCTTC CASSLEREGYTF
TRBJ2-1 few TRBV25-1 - TGTGCCAGCACCCTGGACTGGAGCTTCACTAATCTCTACAATGAGCAGTTCTTC CASTLDWSFTNLYNEQFF
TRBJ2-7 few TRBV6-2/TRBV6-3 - TGTGCCAGCAGTGGACGGTGGAAAGCCTACGAGCAGTACTTC CASSGRWKAYEQYF
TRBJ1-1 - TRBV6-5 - TGTGCCAGCAGTTACTCGGTCCGTATGAACACTGAAGCTTTCTTT CASSYSVRMNTEAFF
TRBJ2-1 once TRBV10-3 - TGTGCCATCAGTGGCATCAACAATGAGCAGTTCTTC CAISGINNEQFF
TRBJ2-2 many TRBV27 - TGTGCCAGCAGTTTATCGACAGGGAACACCGGGGAGCTGTTTTTT CASSLSTGNTGELFF
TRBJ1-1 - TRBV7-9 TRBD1 TGTGCCAGCAGCTCAAACACAGGGGCAATTGAAGCTTTCTTT CASSSNTGAIEAFF
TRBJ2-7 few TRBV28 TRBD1 TGTGCCAGCAGCCTAATGAGGGACAGGACCTACGAGCAGTACTTC CASSLMRDRTYEQYF
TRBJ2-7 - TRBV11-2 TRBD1 TGTGCCAGCAGCCGTGGGGCAGGGGGCACCTACGAGCAGTACTTC CASSRGAGGTYEQYF
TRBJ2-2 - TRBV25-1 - TGTGCCAGCAGTGATCCCGGGAGAGGGGGGACCGGGGAGCTGTTTTTT CASSDPGRGGTGELFF
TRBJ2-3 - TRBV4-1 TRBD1 TGCGCCAGCAGCCAAGGGGACAGGGCGTTAATCGATACGCAGTATTTT CASSQGDRALIDTQYF
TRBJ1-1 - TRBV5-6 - TGTGCCAGCAGCTACCTCCGGGTGTCTGAAGCTTTCTTT CASSYLRVSEAFF
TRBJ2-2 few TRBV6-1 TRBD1 TGTGCCAGCAGTGGACAGGGTCCGACCGGGGAGCTGTTTTTT CASSGQGPTGELFF
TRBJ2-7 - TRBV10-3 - TGTGCCATCAGTGAGCCGACAAACGAGCAGTACTTC CAISEPTNEQYF
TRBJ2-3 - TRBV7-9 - TGTGCCAGCAGCACCGCTCGAGATACGCAGTATTTT CASSTARDTQYF
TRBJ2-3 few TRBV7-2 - TGTGCCAGCAGCTTAGTCAGGACAAGCACAGATACGCAGTATTTT CASSLVRTSTDTQYF
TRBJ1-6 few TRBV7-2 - TGTGCCAGCAGCCAGCGATCATCGACAAATAATTCACCCCTCCACTTT CASSQRSSTNNSPLHF
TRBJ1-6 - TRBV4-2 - TGTGCCAGCAGCCAAAGGACGAGCTCCTATAATTCACCCCTCCACTTT CASSQRTSSYNSPLHF
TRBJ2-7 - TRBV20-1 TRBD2 TGCAGTGCCGCCCCGGTACAGCGGGAATACGAGCAGTACTTC CSAAPVQREYEQYF
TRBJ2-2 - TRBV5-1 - TGCGCCACCCTCGCCGACACCGGGGAGCTGTTTTTT CATLADTGELFF
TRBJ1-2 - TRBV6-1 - TGTGCCATCCATCAGGGACCTAACTATGGCTACACCTTC CAIHQGPNYGYTF
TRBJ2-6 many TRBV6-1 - TGTGCCACCACGGGACACCTGGCCTCTGGGGCCAACGTCCTGACTTTC CATTGHLASGANVLTF
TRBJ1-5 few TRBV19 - TGTGCCAGTAGTATAGTCCCGACGAGCAATCAGCCCCAGCATTTT CASSIVPTSNQPQHF
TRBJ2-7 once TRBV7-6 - TGTGCCAGCAGGGCTACCGCGGGAGAGCAGTACTTC CASRATAGEQYF
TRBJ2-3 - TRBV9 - TGTGCCAGCAGCGTAGGAGCCATGCGCACAGATACGCAGTATTTT CASSVGAMRTDTQYF
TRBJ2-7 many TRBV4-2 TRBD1 TGTGCCAGCAGCCAAACCTCCGGGACAGGCCATCCCTACGAGCAGTACTTC CASSQTSGTGHPYEQYF
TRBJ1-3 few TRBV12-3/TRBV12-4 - TGTGCCAGCAGTGGAACAGGGCACTCTGGAAACACCATATATTTT CASSGTGHSGNTIYF
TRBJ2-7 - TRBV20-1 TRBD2 TGCAGTGCTGTGGGGGCTAGCGGGATCCTTTCCTACGAGCAGTACTTC CSAVGASGILSYEQYF
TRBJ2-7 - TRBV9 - TGTGCCAGCAGCGTAGCTAACGGGGGCGAGCAGTACTTC CASSVANGGEQYF
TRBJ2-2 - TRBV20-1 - TGCAGTGCCGAACAGGACACCGGGGAGCTGTTTTTT CSAEQDTGELFF
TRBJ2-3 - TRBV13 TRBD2 TGTGCCAGCAGCCCTGGGTTCGGGGCGGGAGTAGCAGATACGCAGTATTTT CASSPGFGAGVADTQYF
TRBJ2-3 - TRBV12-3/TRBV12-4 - TGTGCCAGCAGTTACGGGGAAGGAGATACGCAGTATTTT CASSYGEGDTQYF
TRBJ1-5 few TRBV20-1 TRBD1 TGCAGTGCTTGGGGACAGGTTAGCAATCAGCCCCAGCATTTT CSAWGQVSNQPQHF
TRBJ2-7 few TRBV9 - TGTGCCAGCAGCGTAGGCCCAGGGACCAACGAGCAGTACTTC CASSVGPGTNEQYF
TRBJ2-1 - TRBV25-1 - TGTGCCAGCAGTGAATTCCCCCTCAATGAGCAGTTCTTC CASSEFPLNEQFF
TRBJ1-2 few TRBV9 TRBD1 TGTGCCAGCACCCCGGGACAGGGGGCTAACTATGGCTACACCTTC CASTPGQGANYGYTF
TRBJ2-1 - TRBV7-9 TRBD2 TGTGCCAGCAGCAAAACTAGCGGGGGGGGATCTTACAATGAGCAGTTCTTC CASSKTSGGGSYNEQFF
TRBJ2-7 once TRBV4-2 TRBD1 TGTGCCAGCAGCCAAGTGACAGGGCACAACGAGCAGTACTTC CASSQVTGHNEQYF
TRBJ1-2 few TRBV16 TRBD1 TGTGCCAGCAGCCAATCGTGGGGGCCAGGGGGCCCTTCTAACTATGGCTACACCTTC CASSQSWGPGGPSNYGYTF
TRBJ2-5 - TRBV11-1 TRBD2 TGTGCCAGCACCGATAAGCCGCCCAGCGGGGGTCTGCCTCAAGAGACCCAGTACTTC CASTDKPPSGGLPQETQYF
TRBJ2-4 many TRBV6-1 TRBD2 TGTGCCAGCAGTCCCCGGATAGCGGGAGGATCCCACATTCAGTACTTC CASSPRIAGGSHIQYF
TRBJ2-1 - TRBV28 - TGTGCCAGTCGGACTAACACACCTCCTGAGCAGTTCTTC CASRTNTPPEQFF
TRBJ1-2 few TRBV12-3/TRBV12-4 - TGTGCCAGCAGTCCCCCAGCGGGAAACCTCTATGGCTACACCTTC CASSPPAGNLYGYTF
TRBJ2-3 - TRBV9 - TGTGCCAGCAGCGTATTCAGTGCGGGGAAGTACCAAGGCACAGATACGCAGTATTTT CASSVFSAGKYQGTDTQYF
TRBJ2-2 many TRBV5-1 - TGCGCCAGCCGCGTCAGGGGGGACGGTACCGGGGAGCTGTTTTTT CASRVRGDGTGELFF
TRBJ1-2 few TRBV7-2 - TGTGCCAGCAGTACAGGGTCGGAAGTCTATGGCTACACCTTC CASSTGSEVYGYTF
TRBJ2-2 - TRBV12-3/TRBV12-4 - TGTGCCAGCAGTCCGACGACAGCGGTGAAAGCCGGGGAGCTGTTTTTT CASSPTTAVKAGELFF